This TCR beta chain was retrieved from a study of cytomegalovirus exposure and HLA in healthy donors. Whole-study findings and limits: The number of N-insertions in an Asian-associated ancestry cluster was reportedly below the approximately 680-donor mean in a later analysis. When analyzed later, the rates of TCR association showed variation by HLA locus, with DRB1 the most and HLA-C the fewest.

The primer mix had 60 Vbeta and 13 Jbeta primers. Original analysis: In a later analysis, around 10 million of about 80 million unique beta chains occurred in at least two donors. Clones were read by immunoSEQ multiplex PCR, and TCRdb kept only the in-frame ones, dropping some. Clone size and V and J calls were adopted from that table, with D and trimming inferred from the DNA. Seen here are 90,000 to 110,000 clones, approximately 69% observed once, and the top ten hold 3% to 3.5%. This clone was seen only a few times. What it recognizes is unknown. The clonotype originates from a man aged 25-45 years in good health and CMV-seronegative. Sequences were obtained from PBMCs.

The CDR3 sequence: CASSLKGSEPEAFF. For the CDR3, the DNA is TGTGCCAGCAGCTTGAAGGGGTCAGAGCCTGAAGCTTTCTTT. This chain uses TRBV5-4 with TRBJ1-1, with D maybe TRBD1 (5 bases). With 1 base removed from V and 6 bases from J, the gap between germline ends came to 13 bases. Germline CDR1 SGHNT, CDR2 YYREEE (reference sequence). The CDR3 runs to 14 residues.